This TCR beta chain is from a study of OX40 agonist ivuxolimab in advanced cancers. As for the study in general: The diagnoses of dose-escalation patients were hepatocellular carcinoma, melanoma, renal cell or head and neck cancer. The group had a mean age of around 60 years, ranged from about 20 to 79, and was 80% to 85% male.

Sequenced by immunoSEQ multiplex PCR; TCRdb stores in-frame clones only, minus some. The data show approximately 89,000 clones, roughly 84% seen once. Germline CDR1 reads SGHTS; CDR2 reads YDEGEE. V was clipped by 3 bases and J by 4 bases; unmatched bases: 3. The CDR3 has 13 amino acids. This TCR derives from an adult with an advanced solid tumor such as melanoma, head and neck, liver or kidney cancer. The material sequenced was CD4+ or CD8+ T cells sorted from blood, taken in a trial of the OX40 agonist ivuxolimab. V usage is TRBV5-8 and J usage is TRBJ1-2; TRBD1 aligns across 7 bases. The CDR3 DNA is TGTGCCAGCAGCTCCCAGGGGGGCTATGGCTACACCTTC. It specifies CASSSQGGYGYTF.